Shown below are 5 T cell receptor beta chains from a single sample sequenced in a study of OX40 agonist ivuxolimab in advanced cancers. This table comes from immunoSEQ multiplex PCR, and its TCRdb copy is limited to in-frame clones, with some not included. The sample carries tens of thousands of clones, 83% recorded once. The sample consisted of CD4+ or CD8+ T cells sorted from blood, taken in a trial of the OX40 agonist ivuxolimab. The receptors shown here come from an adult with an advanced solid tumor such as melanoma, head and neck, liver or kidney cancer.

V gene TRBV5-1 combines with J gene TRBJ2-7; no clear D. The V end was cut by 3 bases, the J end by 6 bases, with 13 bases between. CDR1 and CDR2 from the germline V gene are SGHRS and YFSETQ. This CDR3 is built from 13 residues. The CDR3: CASSWSEMGEQYF. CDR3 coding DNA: TGCGCCAGCAGCTGGAGCGAGATGGGCGAGCAGTACTTC.

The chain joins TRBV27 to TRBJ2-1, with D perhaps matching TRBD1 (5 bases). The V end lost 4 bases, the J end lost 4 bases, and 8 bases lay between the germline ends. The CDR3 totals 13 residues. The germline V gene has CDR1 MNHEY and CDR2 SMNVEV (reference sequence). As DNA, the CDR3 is TGTGCCAGCAGTTCGAACAGGTACAATGAGCAGTTCTTC. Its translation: CASSSNRYNEQFF.

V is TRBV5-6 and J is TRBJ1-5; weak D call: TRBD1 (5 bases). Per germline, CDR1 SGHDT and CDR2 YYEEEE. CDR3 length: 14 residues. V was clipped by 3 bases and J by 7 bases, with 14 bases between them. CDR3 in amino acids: CASSSRGGGQPQHF. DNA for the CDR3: TGTGCCAGCAGCTCCCGGGGCGGGGGACAGCCCCAGCATTTT.

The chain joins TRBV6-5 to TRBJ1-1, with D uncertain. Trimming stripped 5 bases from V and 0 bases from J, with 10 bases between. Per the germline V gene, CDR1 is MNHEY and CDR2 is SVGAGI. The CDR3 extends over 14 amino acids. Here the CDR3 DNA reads TGTGCCAGCAGTCCTTCCAGCATGAACACTGAAGCTTTCTTT. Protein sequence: CASSPSSMNTEAFF.

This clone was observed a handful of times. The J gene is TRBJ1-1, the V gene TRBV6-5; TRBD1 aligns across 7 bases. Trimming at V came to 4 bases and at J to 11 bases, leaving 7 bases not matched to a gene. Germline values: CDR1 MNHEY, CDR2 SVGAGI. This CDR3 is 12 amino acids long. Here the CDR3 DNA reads TGTGCCAGCAGTTTATCGACAGGGATGGCTTTCTTT. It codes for CASSLSTGMAFF.